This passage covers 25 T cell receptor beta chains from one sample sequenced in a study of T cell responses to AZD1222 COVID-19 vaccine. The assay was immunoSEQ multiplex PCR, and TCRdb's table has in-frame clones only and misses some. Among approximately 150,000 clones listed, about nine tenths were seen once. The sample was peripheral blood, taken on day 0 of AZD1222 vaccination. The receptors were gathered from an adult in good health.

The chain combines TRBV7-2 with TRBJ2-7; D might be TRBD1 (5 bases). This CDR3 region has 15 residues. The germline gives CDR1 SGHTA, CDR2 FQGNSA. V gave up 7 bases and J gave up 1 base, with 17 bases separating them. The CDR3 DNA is TGTGCCAGCACCCTAGGCGGTTCAGGGTCCTACGAGCAGTACTTC. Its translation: CASTLGGSGSYEQYF.

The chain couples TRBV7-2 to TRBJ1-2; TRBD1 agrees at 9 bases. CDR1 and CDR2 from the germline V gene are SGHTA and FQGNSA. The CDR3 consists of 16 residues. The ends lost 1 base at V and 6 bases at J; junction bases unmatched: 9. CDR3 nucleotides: TGTGCCAGCAGCTTAGACAGGGGGCTCGACTTCGATGGCTACACCTTC. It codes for CASSLDRGLDFDGYTF.

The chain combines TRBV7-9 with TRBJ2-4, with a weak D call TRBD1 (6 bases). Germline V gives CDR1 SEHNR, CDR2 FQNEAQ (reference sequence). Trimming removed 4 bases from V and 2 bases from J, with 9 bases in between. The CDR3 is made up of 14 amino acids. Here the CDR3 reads CASSSTGTKNIQYF. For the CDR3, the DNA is TGTGCCAGCAGCTCAACAGGGACCAAAAACATTCAGTACTTC. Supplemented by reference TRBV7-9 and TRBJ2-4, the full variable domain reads DTGVSQNPRHKITKRGQNVTFRCDPISEHNRLYWYRQTLGQGPEFLTYFQNEAQLEKSRLLSDRFSAERPKGSFSTLEIQRTEQGDSAMYLCASSSTGTKNIQYFGAGTRLSVL.

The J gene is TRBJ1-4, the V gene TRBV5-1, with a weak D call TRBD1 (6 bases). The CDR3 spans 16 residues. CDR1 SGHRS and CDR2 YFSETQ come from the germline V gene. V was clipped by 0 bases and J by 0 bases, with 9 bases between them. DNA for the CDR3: TGCGCCAGCAGCTTGGTACAGGGTGCAACTAATGAAAAACTGTTTTTT. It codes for CASSLVQGATNEKLFF.

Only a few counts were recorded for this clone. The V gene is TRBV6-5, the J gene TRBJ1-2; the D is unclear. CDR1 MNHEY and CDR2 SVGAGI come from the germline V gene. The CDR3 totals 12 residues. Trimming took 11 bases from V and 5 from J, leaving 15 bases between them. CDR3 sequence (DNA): TGTGCCTCGGGGTCCCTGTCGTATGGCTACACCTTC. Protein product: CASGSLSYGYTF.

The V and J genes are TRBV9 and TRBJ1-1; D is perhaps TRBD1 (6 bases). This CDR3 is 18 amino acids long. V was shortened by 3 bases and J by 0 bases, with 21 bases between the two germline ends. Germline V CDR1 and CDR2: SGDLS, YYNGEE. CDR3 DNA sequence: TGTGCCAGCAGCGCCACCGGACAGAGCCGACTTGTGAACACTGAAGCTTTCTTT. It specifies CASSATGQSRLVNTEAFF.

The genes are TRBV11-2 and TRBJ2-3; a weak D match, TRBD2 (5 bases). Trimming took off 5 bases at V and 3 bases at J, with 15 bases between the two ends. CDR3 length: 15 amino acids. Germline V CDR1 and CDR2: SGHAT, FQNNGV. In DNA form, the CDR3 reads TGTGCCAGCAGCCCCTCAACCCGGGATACAGATACGCAGTATTTT. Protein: CASSPSTRDTDTQYF.

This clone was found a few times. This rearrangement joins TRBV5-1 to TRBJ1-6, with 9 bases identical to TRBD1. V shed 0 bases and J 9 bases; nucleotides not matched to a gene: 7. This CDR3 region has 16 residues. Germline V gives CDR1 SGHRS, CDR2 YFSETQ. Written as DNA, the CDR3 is TGCGCCAGCAGCTTGGACAGGGGGCTAAGTGGTTCACCCCTCCACTTT. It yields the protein CASSLDRGLSGSPLHF.

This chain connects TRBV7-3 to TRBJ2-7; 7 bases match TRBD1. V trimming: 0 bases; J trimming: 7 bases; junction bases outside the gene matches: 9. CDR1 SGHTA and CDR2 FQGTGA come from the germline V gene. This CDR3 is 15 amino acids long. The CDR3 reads CASSLTGQSTEEQYF. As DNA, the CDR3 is TGTGCCAGCAGCTTAACGGGACAGAGTACGGAGGAGCAGTACTTC.

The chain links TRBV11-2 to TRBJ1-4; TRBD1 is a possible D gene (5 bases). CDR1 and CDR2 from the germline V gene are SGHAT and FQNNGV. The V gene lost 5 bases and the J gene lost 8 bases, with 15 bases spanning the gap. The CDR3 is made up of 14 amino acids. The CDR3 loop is CASSLGGRDEKLFF. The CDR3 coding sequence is TGTGCCAGCAGCCTCGGGGGGAGGGACGAAAAACTGTTTTTT.

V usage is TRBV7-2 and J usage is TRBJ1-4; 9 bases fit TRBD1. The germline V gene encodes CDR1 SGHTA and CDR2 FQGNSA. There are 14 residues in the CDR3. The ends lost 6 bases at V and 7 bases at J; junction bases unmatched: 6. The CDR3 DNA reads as TGTGCCAGCAGTACAGGGGGCGTATTTGAAAAACTGTTTTTT. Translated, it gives CASSTGGVFEKLFF.

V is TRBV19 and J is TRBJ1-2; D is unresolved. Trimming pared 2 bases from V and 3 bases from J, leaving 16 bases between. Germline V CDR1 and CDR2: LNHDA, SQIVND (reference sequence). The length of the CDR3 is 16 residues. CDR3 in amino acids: CASSIIFTRRDYGYTF. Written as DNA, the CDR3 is TGTGCCAGTAGTATAATTTTCACCCGCCGGGACTATGGCTACACCTTC.

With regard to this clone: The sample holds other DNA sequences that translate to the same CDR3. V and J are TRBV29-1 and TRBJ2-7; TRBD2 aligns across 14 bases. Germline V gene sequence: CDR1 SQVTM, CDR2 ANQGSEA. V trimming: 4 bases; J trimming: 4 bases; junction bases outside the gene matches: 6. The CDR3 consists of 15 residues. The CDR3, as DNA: TGCAGCGTTGTGCCCGGGACTAGCGGGGGTTACGAGCAGTACTTC. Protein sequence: CSVVPGTSGGYEQYF.

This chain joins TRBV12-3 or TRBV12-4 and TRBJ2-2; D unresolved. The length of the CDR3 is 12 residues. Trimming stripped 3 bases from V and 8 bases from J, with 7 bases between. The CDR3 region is CASSFPTGELFF. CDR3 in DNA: TGTGCCAGCAGTTTCCCCACAGGGGAGCTGTTTTTT.

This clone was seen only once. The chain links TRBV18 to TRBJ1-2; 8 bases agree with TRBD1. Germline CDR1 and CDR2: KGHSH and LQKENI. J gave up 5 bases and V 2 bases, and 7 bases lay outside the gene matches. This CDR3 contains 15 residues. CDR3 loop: CASSPSDRGPYGYTF. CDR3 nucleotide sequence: TGTGCCAGCTCACCAAGCGACAGGGGCCCGTATGGCTACACCTTC.

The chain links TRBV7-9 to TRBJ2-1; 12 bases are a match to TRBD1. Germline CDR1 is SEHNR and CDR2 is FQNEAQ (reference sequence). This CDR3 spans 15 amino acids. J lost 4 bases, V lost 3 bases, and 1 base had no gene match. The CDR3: CASSLGQGAYNEQFF. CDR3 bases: TGTGCCAGCAGCTTGGGACAGGGGGCTTACAATGAGCAGTTCTTC.

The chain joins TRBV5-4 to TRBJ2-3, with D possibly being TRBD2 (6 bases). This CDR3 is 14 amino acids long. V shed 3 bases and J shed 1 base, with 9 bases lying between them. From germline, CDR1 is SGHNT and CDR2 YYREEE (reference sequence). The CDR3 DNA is TGTGCCAGCAGCTCGGGACTCCGCACAGATACGCAGTATTTT. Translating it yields CASSSGLRTDTQYF. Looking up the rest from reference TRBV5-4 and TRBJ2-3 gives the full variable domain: ETGVTQSPTHLIKTRGQQVTLRCSSQSGHNTVSWYQQALGQGPQFIFQYYREEENGRGNFPPRFSGLQFPNYSSELNVNALELDDSALYLCASSSGLRTDTQYFGPGTRLTVL.

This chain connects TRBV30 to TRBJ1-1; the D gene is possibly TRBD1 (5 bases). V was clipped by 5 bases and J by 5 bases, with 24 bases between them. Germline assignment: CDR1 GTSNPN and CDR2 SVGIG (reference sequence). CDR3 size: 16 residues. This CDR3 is CAWFRGRVIRSTEAFF. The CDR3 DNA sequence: TGTGCCTGGTTTAGGGGCAGGGTAATTAGAAGTACTGAAGCTTTCTTT.

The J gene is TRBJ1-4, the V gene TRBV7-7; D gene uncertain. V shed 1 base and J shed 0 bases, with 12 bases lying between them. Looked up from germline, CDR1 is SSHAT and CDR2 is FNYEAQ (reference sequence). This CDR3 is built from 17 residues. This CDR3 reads CASSLGVPGATNEKLFF. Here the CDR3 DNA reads TGTGCCAGCAGCTTAGGAGTTCCGGGTGCAACTAATGAAAAACTGTTTTTT.

CDR3 sequence (DNA): TGTGCCAGCAGCTTGGGGCAGGGGATGGGTGAAAAACTGTTTTTT. Translated: CASSLGQGMGEKLFF. This chain joins TRBV5-8 and TRBJ1-4; TRBD1 might be the D (6 bases). The CDR3 length is 15 residues. Trimming took off 0 bases at V and 7 bases at J, with 13 bases between the two ends. Germline V gene data show CDR1 as SGHTS and CDR2 as YDEGEE.

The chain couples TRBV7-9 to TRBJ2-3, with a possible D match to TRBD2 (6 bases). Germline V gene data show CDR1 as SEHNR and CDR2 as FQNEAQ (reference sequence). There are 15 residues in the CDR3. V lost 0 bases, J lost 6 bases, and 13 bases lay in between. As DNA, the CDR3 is TGTGCCAGCAGCTTAGCTGCGGGACGTATTGATACGCAGTATTTT. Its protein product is CASSLAAGRIDTQYF.

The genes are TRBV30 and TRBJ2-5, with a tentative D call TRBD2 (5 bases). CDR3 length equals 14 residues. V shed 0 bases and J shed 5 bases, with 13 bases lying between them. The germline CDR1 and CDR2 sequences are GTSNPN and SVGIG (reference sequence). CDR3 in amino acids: CAWSVRAIPETQYF. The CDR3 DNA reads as TGTGCCTGGAGTGTGCGGGCTATACCGGAGACCCAGTACTTC.

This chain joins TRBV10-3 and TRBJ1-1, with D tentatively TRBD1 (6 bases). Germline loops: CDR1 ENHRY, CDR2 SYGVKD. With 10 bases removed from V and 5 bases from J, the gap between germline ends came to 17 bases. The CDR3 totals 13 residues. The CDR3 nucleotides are TGTGCCACCCAGCGCGAGGGGGGAACTGAAGCTTTCTTT. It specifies CATQREGGTEAFF.

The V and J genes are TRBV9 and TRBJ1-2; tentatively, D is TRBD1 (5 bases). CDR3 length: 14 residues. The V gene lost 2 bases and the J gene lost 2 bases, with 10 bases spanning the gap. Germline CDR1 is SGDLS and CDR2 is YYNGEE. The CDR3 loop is CASSVGRGNYGYTF. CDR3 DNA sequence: TGTGCCAGCAGCGTGGGTCGGGGGAACTATGGCTACACCTTC.

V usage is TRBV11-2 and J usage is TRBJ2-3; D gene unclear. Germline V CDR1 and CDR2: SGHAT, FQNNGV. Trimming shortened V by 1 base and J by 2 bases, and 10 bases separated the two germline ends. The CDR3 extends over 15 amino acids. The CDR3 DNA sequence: TGTGCCAGCAGCTTAGTGGGTATAGTCACAGATACGCAGTATTTT. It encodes CASSLVGIVTDTQYF.